The sequence of this TCR beta chain was determined in a study of blood T cells in healthy people across ages. Study-level points and caveats: Whereas aged donors had fewer naive CD4+ cells, long-lived donors had more of them and higher diversity. CMV status of donors was not determined, possibly confounding expanded clonotype changes.

A second PCR, run for roughly 7 to 11 cycles, used a sample-barcoded 5' primer plus a J-beta primer mix. TCRdb independently ran MiXCR on the 5' RACE reads; one entry per CDR3 protein. Of 790,000 or so distinct CDR3 sequences in the sample, more than 35% are singletons; the top ten hold about a sixth. The CDR3 covers 13 residues. A word on this clonotype: The antigen is undetermined.

Drawn from each donor were ten milliliters of peripheral blood. The amount of total RNA extracted per sample was at least 5.5 micrograms. The gene calls are TRBV21-1 and TRBJ2-7. TRBV21-1 is a pseudogene. Sequences were obtained from blood. The receptor was isolated from an elderly man in good health. For the CDR3, the DNA is TGTGCCAGCAGCAAAATTTCCGCCTACGAGCAGTACTTC. It is translated as CASSKISAYEQYF.